This paragraph covers one T cell receptor beta chain sequence. No antigen is known for it. Distinct nucleotide sequences in the sample also encode this CDR3. The data were taken from a study of radiation and T cells in renal cell carcinoma. Study-wide findings and caveats: Pretreatment tumor biopsies were lacking, so baseline clonotypes are unknown. Top tumor clonotypes rose in blood 2 weeks post-radiation, then contracted.

The repertoire was sequenced with immunoSEQ multiplex PCR; TCRdb's copy has only in-frame clones and lacks some. The data show 100,000 to 150,000 clones, around 83% seen once. As to time point: baseline pretreatment blood. The treatment here: 15 Gy SBRT to primary tumor, nephrectomy 4 weeks later. Looked up from germline, CDR1 is MDHEN and CDR2 is SYDVKM. Trimming took 2 bases from V and 1 from J, leaving 5 bases between them. This CDR3 has 13 amino acids. V gene TRBV28 combines with J gene TRBJ1-2; D is ambiguous. Material: blood, obtained from a patient whose treatment included radiotherapy and nephrectomy. The receptor's source is a woman aged 55-75 years with renal cell carcinoma. The CDR3 loop reads CASSLGSNYGYTF. As DNA, the CDR3 is TGTGCCAGCAGTTTAGGCAGTAACTATGGCTACACCTTC.